This TCR beta chain stems from a study of cytomegalovirus exposure and HLA in healthy donors. The sample holds a few counts of this clone. Its target is unknown. Overall study results and limits: HLA-A and HLA-B allele assignments for most subjects were reportedly predicted accurately using TCR beta sequences. As confirmed in vitro, a few CMV-associated chains were specific for CMV antigens. An analysis that was carried out later associated 16,000 or so TCR beta sequences with HLA alleles at 0.05 false discovery rate.

The primer mix had 60 Vbeta and 13 Jbeta primers. Assay: immunoSEQ multiplex PCR; the TCRdb copy retains only in-frame clones and omits some. The sample lists 250,000 to 350,000 clones, about 80% seen once, with about 0.29% in the top ten. The sequenced sample was PBMCs. The receptor comes from a girl aged 2-10 years in good health and CMV-seronegative.

CDR3 DNA sequence: TGCGCCAGCAAGCAGGGATTTATGACAGGAAGAGCAACTAATGAAAAACTGTTTTTT. Translated: CASKQGFMTGRATNEKLFF. This chain connects TRBV4-1 to TRBJ1-4; D possibly corresponds to TRBD1 (6 bases). Germline V CDR1 and CDR2: MGHRA, YSYEKL. V was trimmed by 7 bases and J by 0 bases, leaving 24 bases between them. The CDR3 is 19 residues long.